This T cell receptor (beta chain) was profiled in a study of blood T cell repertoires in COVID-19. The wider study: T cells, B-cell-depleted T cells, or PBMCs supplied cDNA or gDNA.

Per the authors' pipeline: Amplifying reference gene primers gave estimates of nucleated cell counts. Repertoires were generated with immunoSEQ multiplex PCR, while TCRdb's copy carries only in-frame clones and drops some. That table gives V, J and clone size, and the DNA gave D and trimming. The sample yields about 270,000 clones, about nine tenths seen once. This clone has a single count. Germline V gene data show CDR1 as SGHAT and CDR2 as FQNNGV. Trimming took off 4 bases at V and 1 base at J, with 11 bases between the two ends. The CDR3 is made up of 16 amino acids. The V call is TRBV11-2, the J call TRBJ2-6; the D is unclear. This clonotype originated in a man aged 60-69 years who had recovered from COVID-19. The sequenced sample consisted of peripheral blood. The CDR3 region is CASSSQQWSGANVLTF. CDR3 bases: TGTGCCAGCAGCTCCCAACAGTGGTCTGGGGCCAACGTCCTGACTTTC.